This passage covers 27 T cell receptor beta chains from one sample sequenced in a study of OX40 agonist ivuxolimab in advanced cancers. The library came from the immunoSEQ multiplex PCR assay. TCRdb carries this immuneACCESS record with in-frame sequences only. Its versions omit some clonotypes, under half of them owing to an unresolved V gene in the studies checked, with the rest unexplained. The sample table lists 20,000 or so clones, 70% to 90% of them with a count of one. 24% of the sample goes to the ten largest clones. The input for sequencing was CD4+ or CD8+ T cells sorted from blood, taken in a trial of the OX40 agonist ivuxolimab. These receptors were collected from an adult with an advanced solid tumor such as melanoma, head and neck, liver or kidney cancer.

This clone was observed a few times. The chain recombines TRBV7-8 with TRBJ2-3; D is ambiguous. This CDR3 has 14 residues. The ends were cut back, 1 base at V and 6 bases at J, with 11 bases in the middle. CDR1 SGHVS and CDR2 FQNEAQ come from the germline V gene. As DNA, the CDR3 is TGTGCCAGCAGCTTAGAATACCCCGGGGATACGCAGTATTTT. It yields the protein CASSLEYPGDTQYF.

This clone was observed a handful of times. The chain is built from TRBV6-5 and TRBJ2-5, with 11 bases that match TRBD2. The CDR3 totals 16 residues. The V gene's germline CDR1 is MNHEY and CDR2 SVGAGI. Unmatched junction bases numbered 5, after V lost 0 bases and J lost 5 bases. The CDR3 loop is CASSYSSGGAGETQYF. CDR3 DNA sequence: TGTGCCAGCAGTTACTCTAGCGGGGGGGCGGGTGAGACCCAGTACTTC.

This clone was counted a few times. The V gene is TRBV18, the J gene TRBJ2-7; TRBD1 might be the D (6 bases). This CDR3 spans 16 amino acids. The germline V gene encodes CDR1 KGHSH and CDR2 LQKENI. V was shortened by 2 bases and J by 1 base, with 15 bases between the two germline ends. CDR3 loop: CASSPWSRTASYEQYF. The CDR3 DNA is TGTGCCAGCTCACCATGGTCTCGGACAGCTTCCTACGAGCAGTACTTC.

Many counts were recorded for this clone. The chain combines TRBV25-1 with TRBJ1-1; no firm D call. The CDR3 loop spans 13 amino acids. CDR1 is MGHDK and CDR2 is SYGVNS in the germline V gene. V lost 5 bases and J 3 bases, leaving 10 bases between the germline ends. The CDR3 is CASSRGGYTEAFF. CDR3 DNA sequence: TGTGCCAGCAGTCGGGGTGGGTACACTGAAGCTTTCTTT.

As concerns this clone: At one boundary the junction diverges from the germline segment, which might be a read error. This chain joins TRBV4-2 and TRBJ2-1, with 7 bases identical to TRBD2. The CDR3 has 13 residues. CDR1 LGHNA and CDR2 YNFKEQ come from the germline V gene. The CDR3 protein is CASSPPELRGLIF. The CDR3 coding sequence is TGTGCCAGCAGCCCCCCGGAGCTGCGGGGGTTGATCTTC.

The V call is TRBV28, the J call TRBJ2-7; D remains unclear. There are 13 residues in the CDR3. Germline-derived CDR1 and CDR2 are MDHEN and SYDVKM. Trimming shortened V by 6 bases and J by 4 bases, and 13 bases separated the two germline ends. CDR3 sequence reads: CASRRATAYEQYF. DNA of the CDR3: TGTGCCAGCAGGCGTGCTACAGCATACGAGCAGTACTTC.

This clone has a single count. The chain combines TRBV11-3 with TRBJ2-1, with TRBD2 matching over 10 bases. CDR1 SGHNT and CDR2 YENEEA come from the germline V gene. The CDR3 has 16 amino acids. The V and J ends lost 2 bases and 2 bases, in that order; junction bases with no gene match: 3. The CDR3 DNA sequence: TGTGCCAGCAGCTTAACAGCGGGGGGGACCTACAATGAGCAGTTCTTC. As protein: CASSLTAGGTYNEQFF. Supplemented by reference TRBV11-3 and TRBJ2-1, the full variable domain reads EAGVVQSPRYKIIEKKQPVAFWCNPISGHNTLYWYLQNLGQGPELLIRYENEEAVDDSQLPKDRFSAERLKGVDSTLKIQPAELGDSAVYLCASSLTAGGTYNEQFFGPGTRLTVL.

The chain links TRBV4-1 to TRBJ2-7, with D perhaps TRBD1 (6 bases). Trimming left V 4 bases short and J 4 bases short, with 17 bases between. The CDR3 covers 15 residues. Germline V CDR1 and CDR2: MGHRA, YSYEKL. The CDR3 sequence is CASSPLQGPAYEQYF. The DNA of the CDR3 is TGCGCCAGCAGCCCCTTACAGGGACCGGCATACGAGCAGTACTTC.

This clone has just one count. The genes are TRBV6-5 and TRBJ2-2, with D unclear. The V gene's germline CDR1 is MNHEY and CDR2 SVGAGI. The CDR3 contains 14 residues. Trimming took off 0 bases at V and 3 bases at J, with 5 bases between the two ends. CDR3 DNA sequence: TGTGCCAGCAGTTACTCAGGATACACCGGGGAGCTGTTTTTT. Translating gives CASSYSGYTGELFF.

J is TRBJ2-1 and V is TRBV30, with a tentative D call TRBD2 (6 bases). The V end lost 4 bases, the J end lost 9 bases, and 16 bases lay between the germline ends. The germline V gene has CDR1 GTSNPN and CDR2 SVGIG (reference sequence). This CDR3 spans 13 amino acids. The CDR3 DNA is TGTGCCTGGAACGGGGCGGGGCACGGTGAGCAGTTCTTC. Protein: CAWNGAGHGEQFF. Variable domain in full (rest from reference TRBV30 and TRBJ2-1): SQTIHQWPATLVQPVGSPLSLECTVEGTSNPNLYWYRQAAGRGLQLLFYSVGIGQISSEVPQNLSASRPQDRQFILSSKKLLLSDSGFYLCAWNGAGHGEQFFGPGTRLTVL.

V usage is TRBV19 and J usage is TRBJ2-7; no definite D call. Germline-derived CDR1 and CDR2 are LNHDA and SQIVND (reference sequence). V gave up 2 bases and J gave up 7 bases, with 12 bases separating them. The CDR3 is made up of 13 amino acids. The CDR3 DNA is TGTGCCAGTAGTATATGGAAGTTGGGGGAGCAGTACTTC. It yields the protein CASSIWKLGEQYF.

Here the CDR3 reads CASSMALGPIGYTF. The DNA for the CDR3 is TGTGCCAGTAGTATGGCTCTAGGCCCGATTGGCTACACCTTC. The rearrangement joins TRBV19 to TRBJ1-2, with D unresolved. CDR1 is LNHDA, CDR2 SQIVND, per germline (reference sequence). CDR3 length: 14 amino acids. The V end was cut by 3 bases, the J end by 7 bases, with 15 bases between.

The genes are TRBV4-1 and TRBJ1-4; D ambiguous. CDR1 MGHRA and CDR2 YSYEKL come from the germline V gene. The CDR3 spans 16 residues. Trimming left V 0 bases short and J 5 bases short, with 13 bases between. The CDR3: CASSQETGRENEKLFF. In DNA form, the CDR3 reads TGCGCCAGCAGCCAAGAGACGGGGAGGGAGAATGAAAAACTGTTTTTT.

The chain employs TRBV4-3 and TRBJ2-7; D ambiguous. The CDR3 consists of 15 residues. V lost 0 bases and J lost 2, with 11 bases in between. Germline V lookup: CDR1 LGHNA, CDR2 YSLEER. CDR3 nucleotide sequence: TGCGCCAGCAGCCAAGATCGCGAGGAAACCTACGAGCAGTACTTC. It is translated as CASSQDREETYEQYF.

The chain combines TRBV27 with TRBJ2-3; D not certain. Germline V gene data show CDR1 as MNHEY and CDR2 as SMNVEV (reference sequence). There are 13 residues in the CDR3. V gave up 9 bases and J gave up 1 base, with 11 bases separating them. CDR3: CARPFQGTDTQYF. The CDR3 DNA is TGTGCCAGGCCTTTCCAGGGCACAGATACGCAGTATTTT.

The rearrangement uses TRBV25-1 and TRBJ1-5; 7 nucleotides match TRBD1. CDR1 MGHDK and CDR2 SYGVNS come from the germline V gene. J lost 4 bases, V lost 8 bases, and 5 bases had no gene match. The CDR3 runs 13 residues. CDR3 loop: CASGPGGNQPQHF. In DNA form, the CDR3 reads TGTGCCAGCGGTCCAGGGGGGAATCAGCCCCAGCATTTT.

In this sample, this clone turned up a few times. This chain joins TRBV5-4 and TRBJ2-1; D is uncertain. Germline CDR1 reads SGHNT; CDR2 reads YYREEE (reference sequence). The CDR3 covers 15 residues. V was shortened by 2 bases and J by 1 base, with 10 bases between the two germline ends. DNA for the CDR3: TGTGCCAGCAGCTTTGAGGCGGCTTCCTACAATGAGCAGTTCTTC. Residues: CASSFEAASYNEQFF.

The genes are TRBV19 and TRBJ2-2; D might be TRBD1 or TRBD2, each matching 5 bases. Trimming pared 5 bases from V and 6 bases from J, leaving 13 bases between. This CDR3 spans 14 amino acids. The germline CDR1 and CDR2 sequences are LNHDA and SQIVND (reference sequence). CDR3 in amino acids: CASSAGTLAGELFF. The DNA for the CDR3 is TGTGCCAGTAGTGCCGGGACGCTGGCCGGGGAGCTGTTTTTT.

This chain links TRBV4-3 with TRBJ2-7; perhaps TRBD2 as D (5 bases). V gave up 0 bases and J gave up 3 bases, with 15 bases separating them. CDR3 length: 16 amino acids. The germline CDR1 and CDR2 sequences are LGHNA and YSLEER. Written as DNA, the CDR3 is TGCGCCAGCAGCCAAGAGGCGGGTCCCAGGTACTACGAGCAGTACTTC. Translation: CASSQEAGPRYYEQYF.

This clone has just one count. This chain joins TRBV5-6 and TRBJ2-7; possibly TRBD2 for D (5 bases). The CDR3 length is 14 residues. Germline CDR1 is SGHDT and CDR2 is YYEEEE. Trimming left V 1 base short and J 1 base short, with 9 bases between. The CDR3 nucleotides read TGTGCCAGCAGCTTGCCCGGGGTGTCCTACGAGCAGTACTTC. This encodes CASSLPGVSYEQYF.

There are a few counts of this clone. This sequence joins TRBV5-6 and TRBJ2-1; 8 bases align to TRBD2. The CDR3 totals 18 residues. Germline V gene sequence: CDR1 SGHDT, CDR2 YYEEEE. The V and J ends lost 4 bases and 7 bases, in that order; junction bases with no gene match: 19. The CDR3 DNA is TGTGCCAGCAGCCCGGGCGGTGGCGGGAGGCCTCATTGGAATGAGCAGTTCTTC. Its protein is CASSPGGGGRPHWNEQFF.

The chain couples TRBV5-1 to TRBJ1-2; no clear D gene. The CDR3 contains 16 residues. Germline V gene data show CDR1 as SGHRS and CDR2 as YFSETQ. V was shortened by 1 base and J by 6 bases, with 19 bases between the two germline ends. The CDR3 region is CASSLIRAQSIHGYTF. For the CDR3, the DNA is TGCGCCAGCAGCTTGATAAGGGCACAGTCAATACATGGCTACACCTTC.

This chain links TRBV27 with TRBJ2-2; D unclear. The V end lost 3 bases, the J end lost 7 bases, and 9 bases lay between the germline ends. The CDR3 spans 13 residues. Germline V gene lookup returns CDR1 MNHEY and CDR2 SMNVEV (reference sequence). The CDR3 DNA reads TGTGCCAGCAGTTTCCAGGAGAGCGGGGAGCTGTTTTTT. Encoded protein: CASSFQESGELFF.

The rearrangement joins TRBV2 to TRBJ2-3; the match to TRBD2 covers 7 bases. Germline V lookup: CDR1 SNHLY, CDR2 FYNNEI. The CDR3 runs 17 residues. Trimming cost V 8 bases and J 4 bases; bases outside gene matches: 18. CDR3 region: CASLIETGLADPDTQYF. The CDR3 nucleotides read TGTGCCAGCCTAATAGAAACTGGGCTAGCGGACCCAGATACGCAGTATTTT. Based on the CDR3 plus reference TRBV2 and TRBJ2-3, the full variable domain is EPEVTQTPSHQVTQMGQEVILRCVPISNHLYFYWYRQILGQKVEFLVSFYNNEISEKSEIFDDQFSVERPDGSNFTLKIRSTKLEDSAMYFCASLIETGLADPDTQYFGPGTRLTVL.

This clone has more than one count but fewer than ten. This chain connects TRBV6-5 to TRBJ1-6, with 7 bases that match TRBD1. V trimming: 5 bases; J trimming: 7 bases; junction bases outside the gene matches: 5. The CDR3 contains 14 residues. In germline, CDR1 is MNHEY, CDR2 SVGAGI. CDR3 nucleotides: TGTGCCAGCAGTGCAGGGGGGTGGAATTCACCCCTCCACTTT. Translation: CASSAGGWNSPLHF.

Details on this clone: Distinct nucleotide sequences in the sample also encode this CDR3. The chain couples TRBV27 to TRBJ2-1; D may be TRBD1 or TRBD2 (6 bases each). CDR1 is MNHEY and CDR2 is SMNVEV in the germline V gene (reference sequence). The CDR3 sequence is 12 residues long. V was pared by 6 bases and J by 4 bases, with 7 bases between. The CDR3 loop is CASRGGYNEQFF. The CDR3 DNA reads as TGTGCCAGCAGAGGGGGGTACAATGAGCAGTTCTTC.

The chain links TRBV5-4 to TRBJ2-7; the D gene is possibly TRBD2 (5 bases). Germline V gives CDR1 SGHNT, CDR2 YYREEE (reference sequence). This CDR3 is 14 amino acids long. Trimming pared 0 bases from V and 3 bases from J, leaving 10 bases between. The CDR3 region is CASSLATGSYEQYF. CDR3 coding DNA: TGTGCCAGCAGCTTGGCCACTGGGAGCTACGAGCAGTACTTC.